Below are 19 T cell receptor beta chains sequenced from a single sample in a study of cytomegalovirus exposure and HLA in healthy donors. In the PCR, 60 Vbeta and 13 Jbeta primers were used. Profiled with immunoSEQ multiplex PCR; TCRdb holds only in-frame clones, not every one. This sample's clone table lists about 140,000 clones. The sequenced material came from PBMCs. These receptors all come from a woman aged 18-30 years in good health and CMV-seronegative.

In nucleotides, the CDR3 is TGTGCCAGCAGCCAGCAGCGGGAGGGCCACTACGAGCAGTACTTC. It is translated as CASSQQREGHYEQYF. The chain uses TRBV5-4 and TRBJ2-7; 10 nucleotides match TRBD2. The germline V gene has CDR1 SGHNT and CDR2 YYREEE (reference sequence). This CDR3 region has 15 residues. Trimming took 4 bases from V and 3 from J; bases not matched to a gene: 7.

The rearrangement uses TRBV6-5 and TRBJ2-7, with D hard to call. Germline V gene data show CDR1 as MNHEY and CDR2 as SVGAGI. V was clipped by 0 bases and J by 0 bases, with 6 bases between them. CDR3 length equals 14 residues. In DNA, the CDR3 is TGTGCCAGCAGTTACTCGCTCAGCTCCTACGAGCAGTACTTC. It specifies CASSYSLSSYEQYF.

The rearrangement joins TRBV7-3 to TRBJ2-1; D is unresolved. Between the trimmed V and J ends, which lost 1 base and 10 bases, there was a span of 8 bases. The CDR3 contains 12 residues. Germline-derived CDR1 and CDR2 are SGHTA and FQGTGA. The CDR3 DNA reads TGTGCCAGCAGCTTAAGTGCGAGAGAGCAGTTCTTC. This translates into CASSLSAREQFF. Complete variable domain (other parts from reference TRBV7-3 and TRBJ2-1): GAGVSQTPSNKVTEKGKYVELRCDPISGHTALYWYRQSLGQGPEFLIYFQGTGAADDSGLPNDRFFAVRPEGSVSTLKIQRTERGDSAVYLCASSLSAREQFFGPGTRLTVL.

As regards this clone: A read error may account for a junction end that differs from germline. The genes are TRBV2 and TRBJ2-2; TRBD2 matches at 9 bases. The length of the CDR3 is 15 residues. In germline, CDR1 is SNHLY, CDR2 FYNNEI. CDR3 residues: CASTLAGADTGELVF. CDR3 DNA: TGTGCCAGCACCTTAGCGGGAGCGGACACCGGGGAGCTGGTTTTT.

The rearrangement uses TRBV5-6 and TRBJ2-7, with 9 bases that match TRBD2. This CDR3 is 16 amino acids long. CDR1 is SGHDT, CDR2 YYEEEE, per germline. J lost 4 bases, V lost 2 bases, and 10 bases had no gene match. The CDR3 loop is CASSLARGLALYEQYV. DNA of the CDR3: TGTGCCAGCAGCTTAGCTCGGGGACTAGCTCTATACGAGCAGTACGTC.

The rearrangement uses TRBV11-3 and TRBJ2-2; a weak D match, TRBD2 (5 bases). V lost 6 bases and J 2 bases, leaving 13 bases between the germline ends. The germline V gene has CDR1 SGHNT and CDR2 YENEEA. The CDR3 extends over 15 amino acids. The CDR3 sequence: CASSGGFANTGELFF. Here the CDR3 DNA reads TGTGCCAGCAGTGGAGGTTTTGCAAACACCGGGGAGCTGTTTTTT.

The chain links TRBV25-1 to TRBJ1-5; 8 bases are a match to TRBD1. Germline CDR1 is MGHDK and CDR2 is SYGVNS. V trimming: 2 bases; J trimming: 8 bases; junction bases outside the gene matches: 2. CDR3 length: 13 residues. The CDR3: CASSENRGEPQHF. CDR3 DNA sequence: TGTGCCAGCAGTGAAAACAGGGGGGAGCCCCAGCATTTT.

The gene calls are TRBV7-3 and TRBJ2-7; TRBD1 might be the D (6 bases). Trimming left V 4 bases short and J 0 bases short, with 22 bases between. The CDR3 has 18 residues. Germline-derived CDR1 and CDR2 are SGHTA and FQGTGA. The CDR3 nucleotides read TGTGCCAGCAGCTGCTACAGGGTTCTCAGCGTCCACTCCTACGAGCAGTACTTC. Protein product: CASSCYRVLSVHSYEQYF.

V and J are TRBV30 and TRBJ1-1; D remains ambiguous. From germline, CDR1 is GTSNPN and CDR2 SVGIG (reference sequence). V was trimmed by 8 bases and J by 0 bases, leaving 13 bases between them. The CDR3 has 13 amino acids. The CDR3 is CAQRAILNTEAFF. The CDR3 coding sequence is TGTGCCCAGAGGGCAATCCTGAACACTGAAGCTTTCTTT.

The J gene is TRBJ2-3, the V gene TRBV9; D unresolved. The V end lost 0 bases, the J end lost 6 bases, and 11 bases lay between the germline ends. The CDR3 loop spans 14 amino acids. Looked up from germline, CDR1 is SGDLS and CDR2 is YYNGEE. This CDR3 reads CASSVGPSSDTQYF. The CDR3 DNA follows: TGTGCCAGCAGCGTAGGACCTAGTTCGGATACGCAGTATTTT.

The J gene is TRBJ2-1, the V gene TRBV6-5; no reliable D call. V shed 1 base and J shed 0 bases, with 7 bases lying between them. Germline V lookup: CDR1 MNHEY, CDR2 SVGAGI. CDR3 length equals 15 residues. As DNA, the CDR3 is TGTGCCAGCAGTTACTACGGAGACTCCTACAATGAGCAGTTCTTC. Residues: CASSYYGDSYNEQFF.

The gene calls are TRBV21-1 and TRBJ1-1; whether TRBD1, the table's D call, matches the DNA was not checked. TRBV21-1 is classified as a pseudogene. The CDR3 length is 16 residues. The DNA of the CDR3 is TGTGCCAGCAGCCACGACAGGGGGTTCTTTAACACTGAAGCTTTCTTT. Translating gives CASSHDRGFFNTEAFF.

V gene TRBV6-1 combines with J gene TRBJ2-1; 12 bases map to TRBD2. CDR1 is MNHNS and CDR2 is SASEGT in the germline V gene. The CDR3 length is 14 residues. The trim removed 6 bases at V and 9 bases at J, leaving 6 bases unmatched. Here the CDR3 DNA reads TGTGCCAGCAGCATAGGACTAGCGGGATTTGAGCAGTTCTTC. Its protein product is CASSIGLAGFEQFF.

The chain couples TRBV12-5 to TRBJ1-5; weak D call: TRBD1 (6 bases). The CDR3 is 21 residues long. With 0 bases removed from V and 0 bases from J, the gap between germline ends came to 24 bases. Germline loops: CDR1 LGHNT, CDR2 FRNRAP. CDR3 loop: CASGLVRAGQTIRYSNQPQHF. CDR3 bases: TGTGCTAGTGGTTTGGTAAGGGCAGGACAGACCATAAGGTATAGCAATCAGCCCCAGCATTTT. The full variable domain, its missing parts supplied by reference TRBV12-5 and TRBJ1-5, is DARVTQTPRHKVTEMGQEVTMRCQPILGHNTVFWYRQTMMQGLELLAYFRNRAPLDDSGMPKDRFSAEMPDATLATLKIQPSEPRDSAVYFCASGLVRAGQTIRYSNQPQHFGDGTRLSIL.

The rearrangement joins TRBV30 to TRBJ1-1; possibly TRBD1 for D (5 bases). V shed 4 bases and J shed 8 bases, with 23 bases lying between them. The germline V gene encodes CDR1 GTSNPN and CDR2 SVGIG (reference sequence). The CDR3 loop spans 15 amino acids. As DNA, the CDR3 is TGTGCCTGGATGGGAGGGAGGGACTGGCGGCCCGAAGCTTTCTTT. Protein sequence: CAWMGGRDWRPEAFF.

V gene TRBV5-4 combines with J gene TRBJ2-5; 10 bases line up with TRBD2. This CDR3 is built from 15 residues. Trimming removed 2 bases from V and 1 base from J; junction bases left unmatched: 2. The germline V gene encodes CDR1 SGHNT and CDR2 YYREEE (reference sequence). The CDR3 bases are TGTGCCAGCAGCTTCCCTAGCGGGAGCCAAGAGACCCAGTACTTC. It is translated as CASSFPSGSQETQYF.

CDR3 coding DNA: TGTGCCAGCAGCTTGAGGAGCGGGAGGCGTTACAATGAGCAGTTCTTC. It translates to CASSLRSGRRYNEQFF. The chain links TRBV5-4 to TRBJ2-1; 9 bases map to TRBD2. This CDR3 has 16 residues. Trimming cost V 1 base and J 4 bases; bases outside gene matches: 6. Germline V gene sequence: CDR1 SGHNT, CDR2 YYREEE (reference sequence).

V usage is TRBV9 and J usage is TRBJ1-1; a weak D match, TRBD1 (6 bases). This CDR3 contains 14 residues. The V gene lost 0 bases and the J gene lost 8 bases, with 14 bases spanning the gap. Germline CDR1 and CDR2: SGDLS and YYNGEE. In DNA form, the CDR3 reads TGTGCCAGCAGCGTAGAAGGGGGACCACTCGAAGCTTTCTTT. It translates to CASSVEGGPLEAFF.

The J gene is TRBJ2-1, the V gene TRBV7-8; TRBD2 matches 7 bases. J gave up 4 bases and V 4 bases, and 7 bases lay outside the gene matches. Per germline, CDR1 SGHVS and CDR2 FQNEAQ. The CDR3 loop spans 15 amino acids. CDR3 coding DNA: TGTGCCAGCAGCTGGGGGGGTCGAGAGTACAATGAGCAGTTCTTC. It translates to CASSWGGREYNEQFF.